This T cell receptor (beta chain) was recorded in a study of control samples from healthy donors and cancer patients (dated by TCRdb to between 2020 and 2021). From the cysteine up to the phenylalanine, the CDR3 has a length of 15 residues. Only CDR3 DNA remains: 45 bases, in frame from the first base. The germline V end is reduced by 0 bases and the J end by 15 bases; junction bases left unmatched: 10. CDR1 and CDR2 are read off the germline V gene as ENHRY and SYGVKD. As for this clone: No cognate antigen has been identified for it. No base-level quality is on record; no much larger clone is a single base apart.

Libraries were constructed by the immunoSEQ multiplex PCR assay. Not all clones reach the TCRdb copy of this immuneACCESS table, which keeps in-frame sequences only. Checked studies attribute under half of the gap to unresolved V genes and leave the rest unexplained. For this sample there are approximately 150,000 clones; roughly 93% appear just once. The top ten hold about 5.8% of the sample. This sequence uses TRBV10-3 and TRBJ1-6, with TRBD1 matching 8 junction bases. This TCR was recovered from a young man in good health. Material for sequencing was blood. The CDR3 here reads CAISESVRGLQLLHF. The nucleotides read TGTGCCATCAGTGAGTCCGTCAGGGGGCTCCAGCTCCTCCACTTT.